The 8 T cell receptor beta chains below were found in one sample sequenced in a study of graft-versus-host responses after intestinal transplantation. The table came from immunoSEQ multiplex PCR; TCRdb's copy has only in-frame clones and leaves some out. The sample records around 77,000 clones, 94% being singletons. For these TCRs, the target antigens are not known. The material was unstimulated CD8+ T cells sorted from spleen or lymph node cells, obtained before intestinal transplant. The receptors shown here come from a human donor who received an intestinal transplant.

The CDR3 protein is CASSSPLEGGGMGDTQYF. CDR3 DNA: TGTGCCAGCAGTTCGCCACTTGAGGGGGGCGGGATGGGAGATACGCAGTATTTT. V and J are TRBV27 and TRBJ2-3, with D perhaps assigned TRBD1 or TRBD2 (6 bases each). V lost 4 bases and J lost 5, with 25 bases in between. CDR3 length: 18 amino acids. CDR1 MNHEY and CDR2 SMNVEV come from the germline V gene (reference sequence).

This rearrangement joins TRBV4-2 to TRBJ2-2, with 8 bases identical to TRBD2. The germline gives CDR1 LGHNA, CDR2 YNFKEQ. V lost 4 bases and J lost 4; bases outside the gene matches: 11. CDR3 length equals 17 residues. In DNA form, the CDR3 reads TGTGCCAGCAGCCCTTCGGGGCCGGGAGGGCTCACCGGGGAGCTGTTTTTT. Its protein is CASSPSGPGGLTGELFF.

The genes are TRBV7-9 and TRBJ2-1, with 8 bases lining up with TRBD2. Germline trimming cut 5 bases from V and 0 bases from J; bases unmatched to any gene: 6. This CDR3 spans 16 amino acids. The V gene's germline CDR1 is SEHNR and CDR2 FQNEAQ (reference sequence). This CDR3 reads CASSPTSGSSYNEQFF. DNA for the CDR3: TGTGCCAGCAGCCCCACCAGCGGGAGCTCCTACAATGAGCAGTTCTTC.

The gene calls are TRBV19 and TRBJ2-7; D is ambiguous. The V end was cut by 3 bases, the J end by 6 bases, with 9 bases between. Per the germline V gene, CDR1 is LNHDA and CDR2 is SQIVND (reference sequence). This CDR3 has 12 amino acids. The CDR3 sequence is CASSISGSEQYF. CDR3 coding DNA: TGTGCCAGTAGTATTTCTGGTAGCGAGCAGTACTTC.

V is TRBV7-2 and J is TRBJ2-1; D not resolved. CDR3 size: 15 residues. In germline, CDR1 is SGHTA, CDR2 FQGNSA. Trimming pared 1 base from V and 6 bases from J, leaving 13 bases between. The CDR3 protein is CASSLVSSSGNEQFF. The CDR3 nucleotides read TGTGCCAGCAGCTTAGTGTCTAGTAGTGGCAATGAGCAGTTCTTC.

V is TRBV11-3 and J is TRBJ1-1, with D possibly being TRBD1 (6 bases). Germline CDR1 is SGHNT and CDR2 is YENEEA. V was shortened by 1 base and J by 2 bases, with 11 bases between the two germline ends. This CDR3 has 15 residues. The chain's CDR3 is CASSLVEGGNTEAFF. DNA of the CDR3: TGTGCCAGCAGCTTAGTGGAAGGGGGTAACACTGAAGCTTTCTTT.

The chain uses TRBV11-2 and TRBJ1-5; D call uncertain. Germline V gene sequence: CDR1 SGHAT, CDR2 FQNNGV. CDR3 size: 16 residues. V was cut by 6 bases and J by 6 bases, with 21 bases left in between. In nucleotides, the CDR3 is TGTGCCAGCAGTTCATGGGAGGAGCCGGACCGTCAGCCCCAGCATTTT. As protein: CASSSWEEPDRQPQHF.

V usage is TRBV5-5 and J usage is TRBJ2-7; D uncertain. V lost 4 bases and J lost 3, with 20 bases in between. CDR3 length: 16 residues. Germline assignment: CDR1 SGHKS and CDR2 YYEKEE (reference sequence). The CDR3: CASSPQATPVIYEQYF. The CDR3 DNA reads as TGTGCCAGCAGCCCTCAGGCCACCCCCGTTATCTACGAGCAGTACTTC. Full variable domain (missing parts from reference TRBV5-5 and TRBJ2-7): DAGVTQSPTHLIKTRGQQVTLRCSPISGHKSVSWYQQVLGQGPQFIFQYYEKEERGRGNFPDRFSARQFPNYSSELNVNALLLGDSALYLCASSPQATPVIYEQYFGPGTRLTVT.